This note documents a single T cell receptor (beta chain) sequence. Produced via immunoSEQ multiplex PCR; TCRdb's table is partial and in-frame only. The sample shows around 110,000 clones, 87% of them seen only once. This entry belongs to a study of T cell responses to AZD1222 COVID-19 vaccine. Germline V gene sequence: CDR1 MDHEN, CDR2 SYDVKM. The CDR3 totals 13 residues. V lost 5 bases and J 1 base, leaving 9 bases between the germline ends. The TCR sequence derives from an adult in good health. This specimen consisted of peripheral blood, obtained on day 0 of AZD1222 vaccination. This chain uses TRBV28 with TRBJ2-7; D remains ambiguous. The CDR3 region is CASSPTDSYEQYF. In nucleotides, the CDR3 is TGTGCCAGCAGTCCCACTGATTCCTACGAGCAGTACTTC.